This T cell receptor (beta chain) appears in the sequencing data of a study of blood T cell repertoires in COVID-19. Study in general: T cells, B-cell-depleted T cells, or PBMCs provided the cDNA or gDNA that served as material.

In the authors' workflow: Amplified reference gene primers provided the basis for estimating nucleated cell counts. The repertoire was sequenced with immunoSEQ multiplex PCR; TCRdb's copy has only in-frame clones and lacks some. The D gene and trimming were derived from the DNA, and the V and J assignments and clone size from that table. The sample shows roughly 200,000 clones, around 80% of them seen only once. The sequenced sample consisted of peripheral blood. This TCR derives from a woman older than 75 with active or convalescent COVID-19.

The CDR3 region has the DNA TGTGCCAGCAACCCAACAGGGGGCCCTAACACCGGGGAGCTGTTTTTT. Amino acid sequence: CASNPTGGPNTGELFF. This chain connects TRBV28 to TRBJ2-2; TRBD1 aligns across 9 bases. Germline V lookup: CDR1 MDHEN, CDR2 SYDVKM. This CDR3 contains 16 residues. Trimming cost V 7 bases and J 2 bases; bases outside gene matches: 8.